A selection of T cell receptor beta chains follows, all from one sample in a study of T cells after yellow fever vaccination. TCRdb called the 5' RACE reads again in MiXCR, with one record for every CDR3 protein. This table holds 300,000 to 400,000 distinct CDR3 sequences, around 12% found once. Sequenced here: CD4+ T cells sorted from PBMCs, sampled 15 days after the yellow fever booster vaccination. The receptors were gathered from a man aged 18 to 29 who received the YFV17D yellow fever vaccine. The CDR3 runs from the conserved cysteine through the conserved F or W. D genes are given only for firm matches. Size tells how often a clone was seen (once, few, many) or the class of an expanded clone, and some rows leave it out.

D	size	V	J	CDR3	DNA
NA	NA	TRBV15	TRBJ2-3	CATSRDRTTSQYF	TGTGCCACCAGCAGAGATCGGACTACTTCGCAGTATTTT
NA	few	TRBV29-1	TRBJ2-5	CSVERVQGRETQYF	TGCAGCGTTGAACGGGTGCAGGGCAGAGAGACCCAGTACTTC
NA	NA	TRBV9	TRBJ2-3	CASSGAADTQYF	TGTGCCAGCAGCGGCGCGGCAGATACGCAGTATTTT
NA	few	TRBV10-2	TRBJ1-5	CASSETPLGGGDSNQPQHF	TGCGCCAGCAGTGAGACCCCTCTCGGTGGCGGGGACAGCAATCAGCCCCAGCATTTT
NA	NA	TRBV7-9	TRBJ1-5	CASSSDGFNQPQHF	TGTGCCAGCAGCTCTGACGGTTTCAATCAGCCCCAGCATTTT
NA	NA	TRBV4-3	TRBJ1-2	CASSQGGDQGYTF	TGCGCCAGCAGCCAAGGAGGGGATCAAGGCTACACCTTC
NA	few	TRBV12-3/TRBV12-4	TRBJ1-4	CASSLGIHEKLFF	TGTGCCAGCAGTTTGGGCATTCATGAAAAACTGTTTTTT
NA	NA	TRBV20-1	TRBJ2-3	CSASGTTDTQYF	TGCAGTGCTTCCGGGACCACAGATACGCAGTATTTT
NA	NA	TRBV3-1	TRBJ2-7	CASSRPGSLSYEQYF	TGTGCCAGCAGCCGCCCCGGTAGTTTGAGCTACGAGCAGTACTTC
TRBD2	many	TRBV9	TRBJ2-1	CASSIGTRLYNEQFF	TGTGCCAGCAGCATCGGGACTAGATTATACAATGAGCAGTTCTTC
NA	many	TRBV5-6	TRBJ1-2	CASSPGANYGYTF	TGTGCCAGCAGCCCCGGGGCCAACTATGGATACACCTTC
TRBD2	few	TRBV6-6	TRBJ2-7	CASSPQTSGGPPRGEQYF	TGTGCCAGCAGTCCCCAGACTAGCGGGGGCCCCCCGCGGGGGGAGCAGTACTTC
NA	NA	TRBV5-1	TRBJ2-5	CASSRADSYQETQYF	TGCGCCAGCAGCAGGGCGGACAGCTACCAAGAGACCCAGTACTTC
NA	NA	TRBV7-2	TRBJ1-2	CASSLGAGPGAYGYTF	TGTGCCAGCAGCTTAGGGGCGGGGCCGGGGGCCTATGGCTACACCTTC
TRBD1	NA	TRBV7-2	TRBJ1-2	CASSHDREGGYTF	TGTGCCAGCAGCCATGACAGGGAAGGAGGCTACACCTTC
NA	many	TRBV9	TRBJ2-6	CASSVGGSGANVLTF	TGTGCCAGCAGCGTAGGGGGCTCTGGGGCCAACGTCCTGACTTTC
NA	NA	TRBV27	TRBJ1-4	CASSRTPGGLGGEKLFF	TGTGCCAGCAGTCGAACCCCCGGGGGCCTCGGGGGAGAAAAACTGTTTTTT
NA	few	TRBV20-1	TRBJ2-1	CSGTGGFPYNEQFF	TGCAGTGGGACTGGCGGGTTCCCCTACAATGAGCAGTTCTTC
NA	NA	TRBV9	TRBJ1-6	CASSGGRVSPLHF	TGTGCCAGCAGCGGGGGGCGCGTTTCACCCCTCCACTTT
NA	many	TRBV27	TRBJ2-7	CASSPLAGPLYEQYF	TGTGCCAGCAGTCCCCTGGCAGGGCCCCTCTACGAGCAGTACTTC
NA	NA	TRBV4-2	TRBJ1-1	CASSPGRGRGNTEAFF	TGTGCCAGCAGCCCGGGCAGGGGCCGCGGGAACACTGAAGCTTTCTTT
NA	many	TRBV4-2	TRBJ1-5	CASSQEEGAQPQHF	TGTGCCAGCAGCCAAGAGGAGGGAGCCCAGCCCCAGCATTTT
NA	NA	TRBV12-3/TRBV12-4	TRBJ2-1	CASSLPGGDEQFF	TGTGCCAGCAGTCTTCCTGGGGGAGATGAGCAGTTCTTC
TRBD1	NA	TRBV30	TRBJ2-7	CAWSVKTGTGAYEQYF	TGTGCCTGGAGTGTGAAAACCGGGACAGGGGCCTACGAGCAGTACTTC